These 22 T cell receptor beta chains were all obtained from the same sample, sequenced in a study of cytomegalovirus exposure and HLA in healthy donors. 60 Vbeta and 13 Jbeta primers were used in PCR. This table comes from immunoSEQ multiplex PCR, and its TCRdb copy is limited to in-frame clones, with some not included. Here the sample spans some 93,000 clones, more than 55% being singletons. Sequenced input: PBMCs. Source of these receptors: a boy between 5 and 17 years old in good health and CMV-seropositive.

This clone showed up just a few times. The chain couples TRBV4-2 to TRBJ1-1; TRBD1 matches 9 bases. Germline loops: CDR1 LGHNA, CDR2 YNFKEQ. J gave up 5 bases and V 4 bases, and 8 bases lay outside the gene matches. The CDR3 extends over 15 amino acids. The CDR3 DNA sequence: TGTGCCAGCAGCCGCCAACCGGGACAGGGAACTGAAGCTTTCTTT. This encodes CASSRQPGQGTEAFF.

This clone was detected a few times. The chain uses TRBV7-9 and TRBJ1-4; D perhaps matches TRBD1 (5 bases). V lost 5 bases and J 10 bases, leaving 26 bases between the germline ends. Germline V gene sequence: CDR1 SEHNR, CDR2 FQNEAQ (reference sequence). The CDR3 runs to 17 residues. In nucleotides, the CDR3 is TGTGCCAGCAGCCACCAAGGATGGACAAACCCGATGGGAAAACTGTTTTTT. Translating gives CASSHQGWTNPMGKLFF.

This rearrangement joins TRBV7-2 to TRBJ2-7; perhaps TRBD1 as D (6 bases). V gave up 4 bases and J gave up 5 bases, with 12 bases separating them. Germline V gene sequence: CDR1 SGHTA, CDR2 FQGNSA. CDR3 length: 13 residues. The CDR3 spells CASSWGPRDEQYF. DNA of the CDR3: TGTGCCAGCAGCTGGGGGCCGAGGGACGAGCAGTACTTC.

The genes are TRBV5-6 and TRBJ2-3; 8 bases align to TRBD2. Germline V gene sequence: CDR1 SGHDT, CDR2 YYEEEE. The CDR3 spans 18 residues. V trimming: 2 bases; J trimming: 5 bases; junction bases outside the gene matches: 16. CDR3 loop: CASSFGLPDSGIGDTQYF. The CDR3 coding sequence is TGTGCCAGCAGCTTCGGGTTGCCTGATAGCGGGATCGGAGATACGCAGTATTTT.

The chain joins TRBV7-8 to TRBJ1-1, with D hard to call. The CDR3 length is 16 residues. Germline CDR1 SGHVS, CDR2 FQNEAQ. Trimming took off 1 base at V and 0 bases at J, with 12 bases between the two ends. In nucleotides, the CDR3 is TGTGCCAGCAGCTTAGGCCCGGTTTTCATGAACACTGAAGCTTTCTTT. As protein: CASSLGPVFMNTEAFF.

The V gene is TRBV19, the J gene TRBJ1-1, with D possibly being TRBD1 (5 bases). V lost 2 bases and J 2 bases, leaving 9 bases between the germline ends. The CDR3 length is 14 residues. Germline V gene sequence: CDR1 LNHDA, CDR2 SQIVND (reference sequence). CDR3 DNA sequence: TGTGCCAGTAGTATAAGACAGACTAACACTGAAGCTTTCTTT. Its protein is CASSIRQTNTEAFF. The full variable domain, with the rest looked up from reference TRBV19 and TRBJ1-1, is DGGITQSPKYLFRKEGQNVTLSCEQNLNHDAMYWYRQDPGQGLRLIYYSQIVNDFQKGDIAEGYSVSREKKESFPLTVTSAQKNPTAFYLCASSIRQTNTEAFFGQGTRLTVV.

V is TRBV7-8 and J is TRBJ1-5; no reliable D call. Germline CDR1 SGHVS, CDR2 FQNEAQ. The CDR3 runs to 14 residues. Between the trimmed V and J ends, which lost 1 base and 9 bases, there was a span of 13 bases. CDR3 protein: CASSLDDTVGPQHF. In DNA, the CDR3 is TGTGCCAGCAGCTTAGACGATACGGTCGGGCCCCAGCATTTT.

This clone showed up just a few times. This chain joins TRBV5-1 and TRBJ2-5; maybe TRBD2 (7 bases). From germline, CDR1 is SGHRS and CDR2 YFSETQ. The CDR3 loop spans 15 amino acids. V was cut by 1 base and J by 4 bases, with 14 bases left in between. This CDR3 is CASSLKRGGLETQYF. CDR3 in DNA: TGCGCCAGCAGCTTGAAGAGGGGGGGATTAGAGACCCAGTACTTC.

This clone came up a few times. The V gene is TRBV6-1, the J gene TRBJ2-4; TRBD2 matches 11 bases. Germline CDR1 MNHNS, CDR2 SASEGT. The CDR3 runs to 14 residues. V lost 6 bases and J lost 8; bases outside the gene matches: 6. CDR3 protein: CASRRIAGGDIQYF. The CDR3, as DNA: TGTGCCAGCAGGAGAATAGCGGGAGGGGACATTCAGTACTTC.

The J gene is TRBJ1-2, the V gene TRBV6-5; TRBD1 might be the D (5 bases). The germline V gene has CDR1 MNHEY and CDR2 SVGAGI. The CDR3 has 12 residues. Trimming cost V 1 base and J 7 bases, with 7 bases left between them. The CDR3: CASSYWGGGYTF. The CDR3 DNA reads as TGTGCCAGCAGTTACTGGGGGGGTGGCTACACCTTC.

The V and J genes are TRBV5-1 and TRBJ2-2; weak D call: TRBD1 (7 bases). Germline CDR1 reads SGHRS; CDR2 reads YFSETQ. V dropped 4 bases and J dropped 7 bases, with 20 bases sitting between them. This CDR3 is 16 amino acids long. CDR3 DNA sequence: TGCGCCAGCAGCCCGCTGCAGGGGGGCTACGGCGGGGAGCTGTTTTTT. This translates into CASSPLQGGYGGELFF.

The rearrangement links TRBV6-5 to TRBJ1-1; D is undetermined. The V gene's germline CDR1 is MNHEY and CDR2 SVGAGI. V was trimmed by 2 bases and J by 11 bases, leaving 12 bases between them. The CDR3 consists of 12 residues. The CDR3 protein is CASSYLEGEAFF. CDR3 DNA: TGTGCCAGCAGTTACCTCGAGGGTGAGGCTTTCTTT.

In DNA, the CDR3 is TGTGCCAGCAGCTACAATAGGGGCAGGGAAGAGACCCAGTACTTC. Encoded protein: CASSYNRGREETQYF. The chain recombines TRBV5-8 with TRBJ2-5; tentative D call: TRBD1 (5 bases). V was clipped by 3 bases and J by 3 bases, with 15 bases between them. The CDR3 has 15 amino acids. Germline-derived CDR1 and CDR2 are SGHTS and YDEGEE.

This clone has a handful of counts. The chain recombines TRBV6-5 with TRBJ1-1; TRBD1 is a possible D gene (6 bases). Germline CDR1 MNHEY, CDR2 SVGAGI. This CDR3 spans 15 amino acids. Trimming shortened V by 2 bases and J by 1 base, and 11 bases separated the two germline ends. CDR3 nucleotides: TGTGCCAGCAGTTACGGGTCAGGGGCGAACACTGAAGCTTTCTTT. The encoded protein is CASSYGSGANTEAFF.

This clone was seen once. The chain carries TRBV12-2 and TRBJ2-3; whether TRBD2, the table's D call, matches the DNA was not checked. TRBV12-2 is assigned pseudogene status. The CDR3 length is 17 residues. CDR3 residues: CASRLVLRGGRADTQYF. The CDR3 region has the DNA TGTGCAAGTCGCTTAGTGCTTCGGGGGGGCAGAGCAGATACGCAGTATTTT.

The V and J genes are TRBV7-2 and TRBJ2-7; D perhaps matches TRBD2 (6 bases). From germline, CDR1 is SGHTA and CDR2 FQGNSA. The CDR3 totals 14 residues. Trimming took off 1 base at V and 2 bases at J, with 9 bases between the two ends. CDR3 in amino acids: CASSLVGGPYEQYF. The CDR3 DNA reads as TGTGCCAGCAGCTTAGTGGGGGGACCCTACGAGCAGTACTTC.

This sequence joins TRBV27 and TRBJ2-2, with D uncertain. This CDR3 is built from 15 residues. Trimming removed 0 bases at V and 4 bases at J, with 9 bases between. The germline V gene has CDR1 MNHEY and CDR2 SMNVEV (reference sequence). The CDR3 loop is CASSLSTAFTGELFF. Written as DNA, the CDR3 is TGTGCCAGCAGTTTATCCACAGCTTTCACCGGGGAGCTGTTTTTT.

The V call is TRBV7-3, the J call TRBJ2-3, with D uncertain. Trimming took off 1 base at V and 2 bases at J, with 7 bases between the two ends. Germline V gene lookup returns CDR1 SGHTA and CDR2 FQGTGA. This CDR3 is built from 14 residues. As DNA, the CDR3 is TGTGCCAGCAGCTTAAGAGGAAACACAGATACGCAGTATTTT. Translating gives CASSLRGNTDTQYF.

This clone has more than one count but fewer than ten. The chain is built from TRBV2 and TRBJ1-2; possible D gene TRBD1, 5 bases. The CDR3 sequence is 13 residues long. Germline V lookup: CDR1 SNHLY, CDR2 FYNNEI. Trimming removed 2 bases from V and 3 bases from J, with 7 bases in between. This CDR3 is CASSEKGDYGYTF. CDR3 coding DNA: TGTGCCAGCAGTGAAAAAGGGGACTATGGCTACACCTTC.

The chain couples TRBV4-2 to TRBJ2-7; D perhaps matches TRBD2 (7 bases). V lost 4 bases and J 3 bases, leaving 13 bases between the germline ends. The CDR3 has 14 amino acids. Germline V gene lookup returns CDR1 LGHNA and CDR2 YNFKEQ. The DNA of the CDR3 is TGTGCCAGCAGCCCAGAGGGGGGGGTCTACGAGCAGTACTTC. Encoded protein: CASSPEGGVYEQYF.

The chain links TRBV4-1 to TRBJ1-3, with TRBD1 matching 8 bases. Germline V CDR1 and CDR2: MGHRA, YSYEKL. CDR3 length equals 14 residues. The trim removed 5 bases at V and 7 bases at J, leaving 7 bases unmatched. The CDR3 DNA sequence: TGCGCCAGCAGCGAAACAGGGGGTAGGAACACCATATATTTT. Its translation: CASSETGGRNTIYF.

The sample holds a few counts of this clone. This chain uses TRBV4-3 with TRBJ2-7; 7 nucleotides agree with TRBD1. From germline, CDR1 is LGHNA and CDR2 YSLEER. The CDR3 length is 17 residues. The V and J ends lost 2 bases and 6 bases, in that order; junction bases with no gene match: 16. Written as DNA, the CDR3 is TGCGCCAGCAGCCAAACCCGTACAGGGGTTAGGGCCTCCGAGCAGTACTTC. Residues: CASSQTRTGVRASEQYF.